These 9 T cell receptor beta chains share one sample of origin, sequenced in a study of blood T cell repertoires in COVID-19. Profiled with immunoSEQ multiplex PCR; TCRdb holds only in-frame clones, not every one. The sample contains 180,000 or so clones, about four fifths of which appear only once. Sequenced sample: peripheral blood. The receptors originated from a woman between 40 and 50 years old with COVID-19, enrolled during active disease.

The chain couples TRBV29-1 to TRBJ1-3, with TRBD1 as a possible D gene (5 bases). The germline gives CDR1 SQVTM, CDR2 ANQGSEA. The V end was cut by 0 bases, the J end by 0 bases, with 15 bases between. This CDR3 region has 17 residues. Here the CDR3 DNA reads TGCAGCGTTGAAGATCCCTGGGGCGCCAACTCTGGAAACACCATATATTTT. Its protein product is CSVEDPWGANSGNTIYF.

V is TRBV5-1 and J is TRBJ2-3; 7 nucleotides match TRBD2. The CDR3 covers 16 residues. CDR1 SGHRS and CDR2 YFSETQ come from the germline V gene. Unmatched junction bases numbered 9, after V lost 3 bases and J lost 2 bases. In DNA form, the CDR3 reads TGCGCCAGCAGCTCCGAAGCGGGATCGCCCACAGATACGCAGTATTTT. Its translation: CASSSEAGSPTDTQYF.

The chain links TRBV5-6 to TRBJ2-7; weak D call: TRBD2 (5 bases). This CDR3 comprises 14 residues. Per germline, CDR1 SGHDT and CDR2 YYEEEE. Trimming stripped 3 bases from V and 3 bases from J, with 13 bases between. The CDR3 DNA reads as TGTGCCAGCAGCTCTCGCCTCGGGAACTACGAGCAGTACGTC. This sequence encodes CASSSRLGNYEQYV.

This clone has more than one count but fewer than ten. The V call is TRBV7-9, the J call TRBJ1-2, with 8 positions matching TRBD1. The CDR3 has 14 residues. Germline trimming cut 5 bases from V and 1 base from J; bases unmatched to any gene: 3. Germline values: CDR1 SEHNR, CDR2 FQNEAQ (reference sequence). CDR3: CASSATGGNYGYTF. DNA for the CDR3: TGTGCCAGCAGCGCCACAGGGGGTAACTATGGCTACACCTTC. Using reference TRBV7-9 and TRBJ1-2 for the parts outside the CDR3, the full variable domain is DTGVSQNPRHKITKRGQNVTFRCDPISEHNRLYWYRQTLGQGPEFLTYFQNEAQLEKSRLLSDRFSAERPKGSFSTLEIQRTEQGDSAMYLCASSATGGNYGYTFGSGTRLTVV.

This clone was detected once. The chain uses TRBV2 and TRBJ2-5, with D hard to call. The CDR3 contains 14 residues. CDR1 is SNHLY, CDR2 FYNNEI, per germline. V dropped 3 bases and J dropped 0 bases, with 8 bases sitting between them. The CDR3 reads CASSDLDYQETQYF. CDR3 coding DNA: TGTGCCAGCAGTGACCTCGACTACCAAGAGACCCAGTACTTC.

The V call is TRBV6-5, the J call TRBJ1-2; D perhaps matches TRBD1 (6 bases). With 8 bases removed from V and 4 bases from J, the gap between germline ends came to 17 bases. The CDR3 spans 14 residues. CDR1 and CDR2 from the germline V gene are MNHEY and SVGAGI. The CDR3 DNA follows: TGTGCCAGCTGGGGGCGGGGGACCACCTATGGCTACACCTTC. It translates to CASWGRGTTYGYTF.

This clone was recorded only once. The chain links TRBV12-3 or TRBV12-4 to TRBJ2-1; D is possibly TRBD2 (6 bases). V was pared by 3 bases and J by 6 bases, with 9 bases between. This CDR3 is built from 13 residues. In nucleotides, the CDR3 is TGTGCCAGCAGTTTCGGGAGTGGCAATGAGCAGTTCTTC. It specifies CASSFGSGNEQFF.

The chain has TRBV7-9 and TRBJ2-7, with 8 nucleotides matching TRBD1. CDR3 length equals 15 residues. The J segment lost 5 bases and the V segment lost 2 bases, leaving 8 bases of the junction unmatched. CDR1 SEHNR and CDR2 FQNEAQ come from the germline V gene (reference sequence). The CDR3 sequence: CASSLPVQGADEQYF. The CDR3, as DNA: TGTGCCAGCAGCTTACCGGTGCAGGGGGCAGACGAGCAGTACTTC.

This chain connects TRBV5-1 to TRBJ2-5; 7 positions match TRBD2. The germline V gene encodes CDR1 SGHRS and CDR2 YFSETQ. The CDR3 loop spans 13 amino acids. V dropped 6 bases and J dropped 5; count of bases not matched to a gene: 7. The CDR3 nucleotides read TGCGCCAGCATTGGGGAGGGCCGGGAGACCCAGTACTTC. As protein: CASIGEGRETQYF.